This T cell receptor (beta chain) comes out of a study of blood T cell repertoires in COVID-19. Overall study context: Italy, Spain and the United States were the sources of the convalescent and acute COVID-19 samples. Sources were T cells, B-cell-depleted T cells, or PBMCs; the material itself was cDNA or gDNA.

CDR1 is KGHDR, CDR2 SFDVKD, per germline. V lost 1 base and J lost 5; bases outside the gene matches: 3. The CDR3 spans 15 residues. Original processing notes: Amplification of reference gene primers provided the estimated nucleated cell counts. Only in-frame clones appear in the TCRdb table, and some are missing; sequencing was by immunoSEQ multiplex PCR. The V and J calls and clone size are taken from that table; D and trimming were inferred from the DNA. This repertoire shows approximately 170,000 clones, around 84% found once; its top ten account for roughly 20%. This chain joins TRBV24-1 and TRBJ2-2; 7 bases line up with TRBD2. This receptor was obtained from a woman aged 80 or over with acute or convalescent COVID-19. Sequences were obtained from peripheral blood. The CDR3 region is CATSDFWGGTGELFF. As DNA, the CDR3 is TGTGCCACCAGTGATTTTTGGGGAGGGACCGGGGAGCTGTTTTTT.